The clone carrying this TCR beta chain occurred a few times. No antigen is known for it. TCR beta cDNA libraries included unique molecular identifiers. Each CDR3 protein is one row after TCRdb ran MiXCR on the PCR reads. The sample has 350,000 to 500,000 distinct CDR3 sequences, 30% to 40% seen once. CDR3 length: 15 amino acids. Germline V gives CDR1 SGHRS, CDR2 YFSETQ. J lost 0 bases, V lost 4 bases, and 3 bases had no gene match. This record comes from a study of post-analysis software for immune sequencing data. As for the study in general: The cohort encompassed relapsing-remitting, secondary progressive and progressive-relapsing multiple sclerosis disease courses. Study findings and constraints: Under the F measure, samples that were prepared in one batch clustered strongly together. Patients used about 5 TRBV segments, including TRBV5-6, TRBV5-1 and TRBV20-1, more often than controls.

Sequenced material: blood. This rearrangement joins TRBV5-1 to TRBJ2-1; 8 bases are a match to TRBD2. The sequence derives from a girl aged 2-10 years with multiple sclerosis. Here the CDR3 reads CASSRTSFSYNEQFF. Written as DNA, the CDR3 is TGCGCCAGCAGCCGGACTAGCTTCTCCTACAATGAGCAGTTCTTC.